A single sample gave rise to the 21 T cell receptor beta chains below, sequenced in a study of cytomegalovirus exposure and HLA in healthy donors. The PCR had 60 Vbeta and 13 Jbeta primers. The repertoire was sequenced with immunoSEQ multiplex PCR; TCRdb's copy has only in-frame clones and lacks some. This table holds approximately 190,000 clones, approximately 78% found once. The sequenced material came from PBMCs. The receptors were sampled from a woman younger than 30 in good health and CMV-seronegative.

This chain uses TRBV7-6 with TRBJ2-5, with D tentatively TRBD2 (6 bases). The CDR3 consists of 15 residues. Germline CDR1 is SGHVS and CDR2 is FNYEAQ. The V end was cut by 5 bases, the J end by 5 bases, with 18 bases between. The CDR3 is CASSTGLLPPETQYF. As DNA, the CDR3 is TGTGCCAGCAGCACGGGACTTCTTCCTCCGGAGACCCAGTACTTC.

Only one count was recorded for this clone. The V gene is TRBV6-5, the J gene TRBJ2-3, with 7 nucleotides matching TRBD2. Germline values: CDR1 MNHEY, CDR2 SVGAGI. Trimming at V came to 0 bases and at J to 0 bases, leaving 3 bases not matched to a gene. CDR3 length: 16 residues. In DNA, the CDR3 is TGTGCCAGCAGTTACTCGCTAGCGGAGAGCACAGATACGCAGTATTTT. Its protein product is CASSYSLAESTDTQYF.

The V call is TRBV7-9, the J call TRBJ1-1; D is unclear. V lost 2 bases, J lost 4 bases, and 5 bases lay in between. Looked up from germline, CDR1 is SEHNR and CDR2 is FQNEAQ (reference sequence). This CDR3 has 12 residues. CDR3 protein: CASSLWSTEAFF. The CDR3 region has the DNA TGTGCCAGCAGCTTATGGAGCACTGAAGCTTTCTTT.

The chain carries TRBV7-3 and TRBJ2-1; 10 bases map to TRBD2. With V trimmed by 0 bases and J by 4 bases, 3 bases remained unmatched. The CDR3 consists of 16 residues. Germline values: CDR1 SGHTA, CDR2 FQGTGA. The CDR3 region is CASSLTATSGYNEQFF. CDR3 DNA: TGTGCCAGCAGCTTAACCGCGACTAGCGGGTACAATGAGCAGTTCTTC.

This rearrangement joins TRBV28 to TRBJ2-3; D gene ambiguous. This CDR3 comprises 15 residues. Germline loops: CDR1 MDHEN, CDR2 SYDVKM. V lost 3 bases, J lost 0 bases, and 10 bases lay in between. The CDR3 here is CASSFSPTSTDTQYF. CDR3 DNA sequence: TGTGCCAGCAGTTTTAGCCCTACTAGCACAGATACGCAGTATTTT.

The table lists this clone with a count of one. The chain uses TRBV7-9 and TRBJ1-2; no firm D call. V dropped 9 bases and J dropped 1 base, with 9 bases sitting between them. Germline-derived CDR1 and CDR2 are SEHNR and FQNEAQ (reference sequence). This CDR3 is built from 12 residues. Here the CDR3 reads CASSDFNYGYTF. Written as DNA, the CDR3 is TGTGCCAGTTCGGACTTTAACTATGGCTACACCTTC.

CDR3 protein: CASSLGTSGMVETQYF. For the CDR3, the DNA is TGTGCCAGCAGCTTAGGGACTAGCGGGATGGTGGAGACCCAGTACTTC. V gene TRBV7-7 combines with J gene TRBJ2-5; 12 bases match TRBD2. The CDR3 is 16 amino acids. Germline lookup yields CDR1 SSHAT and CDR2 FNYEAQ (reference sequence). V dropped 1 base and J dropped 5; count of bases not matched to a gene: 5. The variable domain in full, completed from reference TRBV7-7 and TRBJ2-5, reads GAGVSQSPRYKVTKRGQDVTLRCDPISSHATLYWYQQALGQGPEFLTYFNYEAQPDKSGLPSDRFSAERPEGSISTLTIQRTEQRDSAMYRCASSLGTSGMVETQYFGPGTRLLVL.

The chain's CDR3 is CASSIPDRLYSNQPQHF. CDR3 bases: TGTGCCAGTAGTATTCCGGACAGATTGTATAGCAATCAGCCCCAGCATTTT. The genes are TRBV19 and TRBJ1-5; possible D gene TRBD1, 6 bases. This CDR3 comprises 17 residues. Trimming stripped 3 bases from V and 0 bases from J, with 15 bases between. Germline assignment: CDR1 LNHDA and CDR2 SQIVND (reference sequence). Based on the CDR3 plus reference TRBV19 and TRBJ1-5, the full variable domain is DGGITQSPKYLFRKEGQNVTLSCEQNLNHDAMYWYRQDPGQGLRLIYYSQIVNDFQKGDIAEGYSVSREKKESFPLTVTSAQKNPTAFYLCASSIPDRLYSNQPQHFGDGTRLSIL.

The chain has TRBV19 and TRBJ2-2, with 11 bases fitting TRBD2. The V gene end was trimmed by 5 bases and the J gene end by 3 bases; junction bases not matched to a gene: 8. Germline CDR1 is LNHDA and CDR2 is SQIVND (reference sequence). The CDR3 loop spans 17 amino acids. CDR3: CASSSTWTSGYTGELFF. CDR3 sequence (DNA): TGTGCCAGTAGTTCGACCTGGACTAGCGGGTACACCGGGGAGCTGTTTTTT.

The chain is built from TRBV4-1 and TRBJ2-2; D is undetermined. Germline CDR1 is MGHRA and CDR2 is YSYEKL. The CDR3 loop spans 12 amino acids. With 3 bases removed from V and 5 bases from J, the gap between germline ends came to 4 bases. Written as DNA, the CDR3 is TGCGCCAGCAGCCATCTGACCGGGGAGCTGTTTTTT. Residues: CASSHLTGELFF.

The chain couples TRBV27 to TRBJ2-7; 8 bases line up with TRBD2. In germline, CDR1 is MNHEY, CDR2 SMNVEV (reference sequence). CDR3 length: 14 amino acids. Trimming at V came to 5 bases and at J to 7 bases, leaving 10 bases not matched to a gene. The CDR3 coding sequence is TGTGCCAGCAGTCCGCTGACTAGCGCAGGGGAGCAGTACTTC. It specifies CASSPLTSAGEQYF.

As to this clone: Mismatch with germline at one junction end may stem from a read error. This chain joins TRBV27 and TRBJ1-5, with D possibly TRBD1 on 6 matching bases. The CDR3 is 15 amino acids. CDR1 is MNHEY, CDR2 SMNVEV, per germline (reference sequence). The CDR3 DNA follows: TGTGCCAGCAGTATATCCGGGACAATAAGTCAGCCCCAGCATTTT. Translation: CASSISGTISQPQHF.

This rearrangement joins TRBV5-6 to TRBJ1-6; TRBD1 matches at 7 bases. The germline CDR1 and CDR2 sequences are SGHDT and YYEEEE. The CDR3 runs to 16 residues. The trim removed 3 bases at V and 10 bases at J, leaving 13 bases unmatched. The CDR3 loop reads CASSSPPGGTNSPLHF. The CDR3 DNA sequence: TGTGCCAGCAGCTCCCCTCCAGGGGGGACGAACTCACCCCTCCACTTT.

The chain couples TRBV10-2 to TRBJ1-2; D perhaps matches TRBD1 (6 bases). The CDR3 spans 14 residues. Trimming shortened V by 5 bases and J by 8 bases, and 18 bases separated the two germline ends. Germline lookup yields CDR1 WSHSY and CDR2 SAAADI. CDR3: CASSSSQGSGGYTF. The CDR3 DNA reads TGCGCCAGCAGTTCCAGTCAGGGGAGTGGCGGCTACACCTTC.

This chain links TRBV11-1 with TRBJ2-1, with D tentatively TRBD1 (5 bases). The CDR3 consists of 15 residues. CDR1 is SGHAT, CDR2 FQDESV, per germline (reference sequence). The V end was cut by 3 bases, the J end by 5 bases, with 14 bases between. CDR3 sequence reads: CASSFPDTRNNEQFF. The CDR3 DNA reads TGTGCCAGCAGCTTTCCGGACACACGGAACAATGAGCAGTTCTTC.

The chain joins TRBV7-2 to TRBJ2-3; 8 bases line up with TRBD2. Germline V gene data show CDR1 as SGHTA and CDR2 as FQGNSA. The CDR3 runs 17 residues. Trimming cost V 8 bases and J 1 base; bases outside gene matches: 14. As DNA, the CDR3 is TGTGCCAGCTACGGCGGGGGGCAAAACTGGGGCACAGATACGCAGTATTTT. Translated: CASYGGGQNWGTDTQYF.

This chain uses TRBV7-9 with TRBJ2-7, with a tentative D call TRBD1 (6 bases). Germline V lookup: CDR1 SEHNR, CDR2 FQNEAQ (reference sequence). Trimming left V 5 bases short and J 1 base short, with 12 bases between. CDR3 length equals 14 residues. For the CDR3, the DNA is TGTGCCAGCAGCCCCGGACAGAGTTCCTACGAGCAGTACTTC. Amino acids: CASSPGQSSYEQYF.

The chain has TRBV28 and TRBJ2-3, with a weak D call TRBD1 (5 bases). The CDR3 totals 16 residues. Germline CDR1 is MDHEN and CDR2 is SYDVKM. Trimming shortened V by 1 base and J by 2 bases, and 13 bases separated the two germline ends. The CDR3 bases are TGTGCCAGCAGTTTATTGCAGGGTTACCCCACAGATACGCAGTATTTT. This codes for CASSLLQGYPTDTQYF.

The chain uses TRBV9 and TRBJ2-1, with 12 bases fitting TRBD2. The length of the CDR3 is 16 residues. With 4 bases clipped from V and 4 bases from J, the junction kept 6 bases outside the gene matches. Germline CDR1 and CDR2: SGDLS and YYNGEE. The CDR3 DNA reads TGTGCCAGCAGCACTAGCGGGGGGCTTGTTTACAATGAGCAGTTCTTC. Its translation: CASSTSGGLVYNEQFF. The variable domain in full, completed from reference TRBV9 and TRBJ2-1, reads DSGVTQTPKHLITATGQRVTLRCSPRSGDLSVYWYQQSLDQGLQFLIQYYNGEERAKGNILERFSAQQFPDLHSELNLSSLELGDSALYFCASSTSGGLVYNEQFFGPGTRLTVL.

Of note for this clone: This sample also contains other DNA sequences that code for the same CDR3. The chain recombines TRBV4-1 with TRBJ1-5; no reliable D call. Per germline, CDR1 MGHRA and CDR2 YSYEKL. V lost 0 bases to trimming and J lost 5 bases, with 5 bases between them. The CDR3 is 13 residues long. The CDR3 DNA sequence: TGCGCCAGCAGCCAAGACCCCGATCAGCCCCAGCATTTT. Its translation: CASSQDPDQPQHF.

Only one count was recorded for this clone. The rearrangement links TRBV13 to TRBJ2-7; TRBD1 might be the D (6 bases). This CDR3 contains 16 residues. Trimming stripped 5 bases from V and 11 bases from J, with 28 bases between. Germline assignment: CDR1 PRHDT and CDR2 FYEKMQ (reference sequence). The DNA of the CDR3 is TGTGCCAGCAGCCCAAGACCTGCAGGGGCGTTTAAGCTTGAGTACTTC. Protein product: CASSPRPAGAFKLEYF. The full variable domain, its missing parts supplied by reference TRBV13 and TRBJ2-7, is AAGVIQSPRHLIKEKRETATLKCYPIPRHDTVYWYQQGPGQDPQFLISFYEKMQSDKGSIPDRFSAQQFSDYHSELNMSSLELGDSALYFCASSPRPAGAFKLEYFGPGTRLTVT.